Listed below are T cell receptor beta chains from one sample, sequenced in a study of OX40 agonist ivuxolimab in advanced cancers. Sequenced by immunoSEQ multiplex PCR; TCRdb stores in-frame clones only, minus some. This table has around 67,000 clones, 91% appearing once. Specimen: CD4+ or CD8+ T cells sorted from blood, collected in a trial of the OX40 agonist ivuxolimab. The receptors derive from an adult with an advanced solid tumor such as melanoma, head and neck, liver or kidney cancer. CDR3s include the opening cysteine and the closing phenylalanine or tryptophan. The order of the fields is V gene, J gene, D gene, CDR3 protein, CDR3 DNA. D genes are given only for firm matches.

v_call: TRBV6-5
j_call: TRBJ1-1
d_call: TRBD1
cdr3_aa: CASSRRQGTDTEAFF
cdr3_nt: TGTGCCAGCAGTAGGCGACAGGGGACGGACACTGAAGCTTTCTTT

v_call: TRBV5-1
j_call: TRBJ1-1
d_call: -
cdr3_aa: CASRGGHTEAFF
cdr3_nt: TGCGCCAGCAGGGGGGGTCACACTGAAGCTTTCTTT

v_call: TRBV6-4
j_call: TRBJ1-2
d_call: -
cdr3_aa: CASSGGGHRSGYTF
cdr3_nt: TGTGCCAGCAGTGGTGGGGGACATCGCAGTGGCTACACCTTC

v_call: TRBV10-2
j_call: TRBJ2-1
d_call: TRBD2
cdr3_aa: CASSLLAGAPLNEQFF
cdr3_nt: TGCGCCAGCAGTCTACTAGCGGGAGCCCCTCTCAATGAGCAGTTCTTC

v_call: TRBV7-9
j_call: TRBJ2-1
d_call: -
cdr3_aa: CASSHQQVGYNEQFF
cdr3_nt: TGTGCCAGCAGCCATCAGCAGGTGGGGTACAATGAGCAGTTCTTC

v_call: TRBV18
j_call: TRBJ2-7
d_call: TRBD2
cdr3_aa: CASSPLGTSGYEQYF
cdr3_nt: TGTGCCAGCTCACCATTGGGGACTAGCGGCTACGAGCAGTACTTC

v_call: TRBV28
j_call: TRBJ1-5
d_call: -
cdr3_aa: CASRSPGPNRPQHF
cdr3_nt: TGTGCCAGCAGATCCCCAGGCCCGAACAGGCCCCAGCATTTT

v_call: TRBV9
j_call: TRBJ2-2
d_call: -
cdr3_aa: CASSVFDLVPGELFF
cdr3_nt: TGTGCCAGCAGCGTATTCGACTTGGTTCCCGGGGAGCTGTTTTTT

v_call: TRBV6-1
j_call: TRBJ2-7
d_call: -
cdr3_aa: CASRSQIESGYEQYF
cdr3_nt: TGTGCCAGCAGGAGCCAGATAGAGAGTGGCTACGAGCAGTACTTC

v_call: TRBV6-5
j_call: TRBJ1-1
d_call: -
cdr3_aa: CASSYSSHGVTEAFF
cdr3_nt: TGTGCCAGCAGTTACTCGAGCCATGGGGTCACTGAAGCTTTCTTT